Detailed here is one T cell receptor (beta chain). Its matching antigen is unknown. CD4+ cell separation produced CD45RA+ naive and CD45RA-negative memory subsets. This record belongs to a study of shared clonotypes between healthy human individuals. Study-wide context: Donor ages ranged 18 to 49 years: two women, a few men. General study results and limits: Shared across a few donors were around 5% of the naive CD4 clonotypes. In contrast to clonotypes shared by all four donors, non-shared clonotypes had lower generation probabilities.

The length of the CDR3 is 13 residues. Trimming took off 5 bases at V and 4 bases at J, with 12 bases between the two ends. Looked up from germline, CDR1 is MNHEY and CDR2 is SVGAGI. Generated by immunoSEQ multiplex PCR, the TCRdb table keeps only in-frame clones and is missing some. The sample consists of about 2.5 million clones, roughly 90% of them appearing once. The V call is TRBV6-5, the J call TRBJ2-7; D is perhaps TRBD1 (6 bases). The receptor comes from a young man in good health. Some clones in this sample may be carry-over from other donors' samples. The material sequenced was naive CD4+ T cells from PBMCs. Subset given: CD45RA+ positively selected. CDR3 sequence (DNA): TGTGCCAGCAGTCACCAAACAGGGTACGAGCAGTACTTC. This encodes CASSHQTGYEQYF.